The text below deals with one TCR beta chain. TCRdb keeps only in-frame clones here, not all; method: immunoSEQ multiplex PCR. Of some 100,000 clones in the sample, about 80% are singletons; the top ten hold 12%. The entry originates in a study of blood T cell repertoires in COVID-19. Study-wide background: Sources were T cells, B-cell-depleted T cells, or PBMCs; the material itself was cDNA or gDNA.

CDR3 size: 14 residues. Looked up from germline, CDR1 is SGHTA and CDR2 is FQGNSA. V shed 5 bases and J 9 bases; nucleotides not matched to a gene: 6. The specimen sequenced was peripheral blood. J is TRBJ1-6 and V is TRBV7-2; 8 nucleotides align to TRBD1. The TCR comes from a woman aged 70-85 years with acute or convalescent COVID-19. CDR3: CASSAAGGPSPLHF. DNA for the CDR3: TGTGCCAGCAGCGCAGCAGGGGGCCCTTCACCCCTCCACTTT.